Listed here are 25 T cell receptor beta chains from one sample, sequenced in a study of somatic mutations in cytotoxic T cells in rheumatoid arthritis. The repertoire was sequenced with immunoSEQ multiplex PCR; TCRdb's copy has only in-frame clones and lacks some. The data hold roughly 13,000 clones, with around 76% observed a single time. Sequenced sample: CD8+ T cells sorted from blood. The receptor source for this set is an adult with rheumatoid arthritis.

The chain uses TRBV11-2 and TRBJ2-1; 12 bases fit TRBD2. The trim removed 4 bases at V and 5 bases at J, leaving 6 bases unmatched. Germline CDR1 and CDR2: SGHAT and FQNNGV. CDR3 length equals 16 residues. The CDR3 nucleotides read TGTGCCAGCAGCTCCCGACTAGCGGGAGCCAACAATGAGCAGTTCTTC. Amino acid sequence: CASSSRLAGANNEQFF.

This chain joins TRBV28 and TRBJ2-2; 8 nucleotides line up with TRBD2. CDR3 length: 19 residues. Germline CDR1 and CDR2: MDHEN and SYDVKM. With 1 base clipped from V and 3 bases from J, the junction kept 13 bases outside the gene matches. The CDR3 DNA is TGTGCCAGCAGTTTATTAGTAGTGCGGGGGGCTGGTGACACCGGGGAGCTGTTTTTT. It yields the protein CASSLLVVRGAGDTGELFF.

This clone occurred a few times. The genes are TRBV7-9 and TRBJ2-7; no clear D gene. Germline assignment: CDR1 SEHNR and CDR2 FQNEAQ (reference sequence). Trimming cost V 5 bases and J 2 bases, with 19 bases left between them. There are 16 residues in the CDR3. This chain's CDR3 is CASSLGSQPNPYEQYF. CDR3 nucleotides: TGTGCCAGCAGCCTTGGTTCCCAGCCGAATCCCTACGAGCAGTACTTC. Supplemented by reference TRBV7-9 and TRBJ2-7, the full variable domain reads DTGVSQNPRHKITKRGQNVTFRCDPISEHNRLYWYRQTLGQGPEFLTYFQNEAQLEKSRLLSDRFSAERPKGSFSTLEIQRTEQGDSAMYLCASSLGSQPNPYEQYFGPGTRLTVT.

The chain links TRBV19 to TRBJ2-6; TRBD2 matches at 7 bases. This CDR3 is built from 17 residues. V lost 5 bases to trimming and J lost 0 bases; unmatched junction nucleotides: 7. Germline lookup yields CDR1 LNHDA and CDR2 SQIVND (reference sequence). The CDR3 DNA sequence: TGTGCCAGTAGTCCGGGAGGAAGTAACTCTGGGGCCAACGTCCTGACTTTC. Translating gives CASSPGGSNSGANVLTF.

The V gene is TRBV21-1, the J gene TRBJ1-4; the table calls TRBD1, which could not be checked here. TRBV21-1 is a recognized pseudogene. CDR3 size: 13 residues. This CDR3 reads CASGTGSNEKLFF. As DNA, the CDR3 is TGTGCCAGCGGGACAGGGAGTAATGAAAAACTGTTTTTT.

The chain's CDR3 is CASRLAGGGAKNIQYF. CDR3 nucleotide sequence: TGTGCCAGCAGGCTAGCGGGAGGGGGGGCCAAAAACATTCAGTACTTC. This sequence joins TRBV2 and TRBJ2-4; TRBD2 matches 12 bases. Trimming removed 6 bases from V and 1 base from J; junction bases left unmatched: 4. The germline V gene has CDR1 SNHLY and CDR2 FYNNEI. The CDR3 runs to 16 residues.

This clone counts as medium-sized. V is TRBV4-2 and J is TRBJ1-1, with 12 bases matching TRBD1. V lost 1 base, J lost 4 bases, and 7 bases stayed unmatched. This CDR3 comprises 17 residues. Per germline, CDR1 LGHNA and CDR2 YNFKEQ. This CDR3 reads CASSQVGQGASGTEAFF. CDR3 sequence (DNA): TGTGCCAGCAGCCAAGTGGGACAGGGGGCTTCGGGCACTGAAGCTTTCTTT.

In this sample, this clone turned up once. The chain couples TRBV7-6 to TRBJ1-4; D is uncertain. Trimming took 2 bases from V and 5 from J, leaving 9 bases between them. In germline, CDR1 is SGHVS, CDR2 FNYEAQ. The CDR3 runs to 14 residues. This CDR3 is CASSLSSFNEKLFF. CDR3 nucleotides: TGTGCCAGCAGCTTATCCAGCTTCAATGAAAAACTGTTTTTT.

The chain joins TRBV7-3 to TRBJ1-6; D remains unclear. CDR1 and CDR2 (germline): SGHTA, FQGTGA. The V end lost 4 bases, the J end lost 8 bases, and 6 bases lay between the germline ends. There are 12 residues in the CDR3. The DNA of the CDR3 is TGTGCCAGCAGCTCTGGGGATTCACCCCTCCACTTT. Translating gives CASSSGDSPLHF.

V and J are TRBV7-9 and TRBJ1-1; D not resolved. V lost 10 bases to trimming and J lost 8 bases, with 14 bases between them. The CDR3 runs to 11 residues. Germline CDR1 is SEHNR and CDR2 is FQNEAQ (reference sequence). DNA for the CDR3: TGTGCCACTACCCACGGGCAGGAAGCTTTCTTT. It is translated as CATTHGQEAFF.

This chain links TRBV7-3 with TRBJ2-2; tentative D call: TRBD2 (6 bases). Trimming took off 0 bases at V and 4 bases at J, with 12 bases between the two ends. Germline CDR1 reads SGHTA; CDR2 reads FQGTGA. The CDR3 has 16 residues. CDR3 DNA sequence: TGTGCCAGCAGCTTAACGGGGACTTACGGCACCGGGGAGCTGTTTTTT. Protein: CASSLTGTYGTGELFF. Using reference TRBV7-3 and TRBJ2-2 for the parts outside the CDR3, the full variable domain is GAGVSQTPSNKVTEKGKYVELRCDPISGHTALYWYRQSLGQGPEFLIYFQGTGAADDSGLPNDRFFAVRPEGSVSTLKIQRTERGDSAVYLCASSLTGTYGTGELFFGEGSRLTVL.

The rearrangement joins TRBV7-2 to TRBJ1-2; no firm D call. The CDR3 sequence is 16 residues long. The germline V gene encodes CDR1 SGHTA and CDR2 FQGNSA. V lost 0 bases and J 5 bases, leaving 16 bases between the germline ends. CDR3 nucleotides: TGTGCCAGCAGCTTAGCGGGTATCTCGTTAAGATATGGCTACACCTTC. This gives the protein CASSLAGISLRYGYTF.

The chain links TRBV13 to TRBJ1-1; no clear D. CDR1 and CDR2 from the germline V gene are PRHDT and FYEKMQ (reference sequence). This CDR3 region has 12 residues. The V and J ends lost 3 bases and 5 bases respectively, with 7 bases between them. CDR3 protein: CASSFWGTEAFF. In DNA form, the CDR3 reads TGTGCCAGCAGCTTCTGGGGAACTGAAGCTTTCTTT.

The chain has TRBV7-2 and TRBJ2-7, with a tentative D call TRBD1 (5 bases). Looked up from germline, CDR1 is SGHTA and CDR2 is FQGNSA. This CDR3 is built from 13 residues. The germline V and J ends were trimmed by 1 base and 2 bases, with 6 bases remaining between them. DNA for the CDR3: TGTGCCAGCAGCTTAGGGGGCCCCTACGAGCAGTACTTC. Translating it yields CASSLGGPYEQYF.

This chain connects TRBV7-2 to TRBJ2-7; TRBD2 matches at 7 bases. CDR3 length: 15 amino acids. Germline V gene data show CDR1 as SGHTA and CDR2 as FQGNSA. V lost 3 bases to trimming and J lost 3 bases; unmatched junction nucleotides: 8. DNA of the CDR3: TGTGCCAGCAGCTTCTATATGGGGGGGGGCTACGAGCAGTACTTC. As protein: CASSFYMGGGYEQYF.

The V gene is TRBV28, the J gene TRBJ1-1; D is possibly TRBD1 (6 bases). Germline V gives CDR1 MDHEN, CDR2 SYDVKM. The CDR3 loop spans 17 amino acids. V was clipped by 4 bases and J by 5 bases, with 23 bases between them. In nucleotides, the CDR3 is TGTGCCAGCAGTTCCAACCCGACAGGAGGGGGAACGACTGAAGCTTTCTTT. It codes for CASSSNPTGGGTTEAFF.

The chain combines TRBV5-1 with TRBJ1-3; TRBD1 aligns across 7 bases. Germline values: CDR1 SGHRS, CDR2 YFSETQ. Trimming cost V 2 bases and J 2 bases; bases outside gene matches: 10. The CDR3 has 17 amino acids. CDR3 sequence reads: CASSLGLGTATGNTIYF. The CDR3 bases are TGCGCCAGCAGCTTAGGACTCGGGACAGCTACTGGAAACACCATATATTTT.

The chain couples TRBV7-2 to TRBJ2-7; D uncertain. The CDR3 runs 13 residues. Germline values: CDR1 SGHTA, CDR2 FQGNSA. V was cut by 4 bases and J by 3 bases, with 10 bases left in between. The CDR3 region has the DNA TGTGCCAGCAGCTCGGATTTTCGCTACGAGCAGTACTTC. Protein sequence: CASSSDFRYEQYF.

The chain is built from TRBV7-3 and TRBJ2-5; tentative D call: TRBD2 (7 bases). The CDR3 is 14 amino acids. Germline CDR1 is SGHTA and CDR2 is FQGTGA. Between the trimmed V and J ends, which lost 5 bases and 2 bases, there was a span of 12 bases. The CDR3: CASSPGGPQETQYF. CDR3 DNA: TGTGCCAGCAGCCCGGGGGGCCCACAAGAGACCCAGTACTTC.

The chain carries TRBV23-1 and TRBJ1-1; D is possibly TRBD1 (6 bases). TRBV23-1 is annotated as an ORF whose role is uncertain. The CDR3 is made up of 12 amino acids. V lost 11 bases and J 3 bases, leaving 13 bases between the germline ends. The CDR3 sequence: CAAQQGDTEAFF. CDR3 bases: TGCGCCGCGCAACAGGGAGACACTGAAGCTTTCTTT.

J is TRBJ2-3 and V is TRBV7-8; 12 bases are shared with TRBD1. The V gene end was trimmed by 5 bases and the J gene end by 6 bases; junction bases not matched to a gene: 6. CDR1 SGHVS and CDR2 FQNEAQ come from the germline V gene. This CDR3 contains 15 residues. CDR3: CASSPGTGGMDTQYF. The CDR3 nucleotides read TGTGCCAGCAGCCCCGGGACAGGGGGCATGGATACGCAGTATTTT. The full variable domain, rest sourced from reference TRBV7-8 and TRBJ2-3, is GAGVSQSPRYKVAKRGQDVALRCDPISGHVSLFWYQQALGQGPEFLTYFQNEAQLDKSGLPSDRFFAERPEGSVSTLKIQRTQQEDSAVYLCASSPGTGGMDTQYFGPGTRLTVL.

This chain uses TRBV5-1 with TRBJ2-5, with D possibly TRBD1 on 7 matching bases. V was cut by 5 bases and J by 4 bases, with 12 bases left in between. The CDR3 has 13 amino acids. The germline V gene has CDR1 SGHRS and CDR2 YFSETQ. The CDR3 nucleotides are TGCGCCAGCAGGCAGGGGGGAGTAGAGACCCAGTACTTC. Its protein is CASRQGGVETQYF.

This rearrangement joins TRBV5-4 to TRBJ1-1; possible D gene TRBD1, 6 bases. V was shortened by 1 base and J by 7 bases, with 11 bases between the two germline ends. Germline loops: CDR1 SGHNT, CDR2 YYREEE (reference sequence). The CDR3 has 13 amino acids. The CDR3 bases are TGTGCCAGCAGCTTGAGTCCGGGACATGAAGCTTTCTTT. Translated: CASSLSPGHEAFF.

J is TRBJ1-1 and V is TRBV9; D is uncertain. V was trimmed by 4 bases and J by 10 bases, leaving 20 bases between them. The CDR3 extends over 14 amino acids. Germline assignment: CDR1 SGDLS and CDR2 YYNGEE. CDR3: CASSLSTGEGLAFF. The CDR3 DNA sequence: TGTGCCAGCAGCCTTAGTACCGGGGAAGGGTTAGCTTTCTTT.

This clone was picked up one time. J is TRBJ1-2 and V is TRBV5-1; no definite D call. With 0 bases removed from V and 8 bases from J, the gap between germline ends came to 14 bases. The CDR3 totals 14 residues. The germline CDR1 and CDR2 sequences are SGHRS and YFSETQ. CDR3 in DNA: TGCGCCAGCAGCTTGGACCCCTTCTTGGAGGGCTACACCTTC. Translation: CASSLDPFLEGYTF.